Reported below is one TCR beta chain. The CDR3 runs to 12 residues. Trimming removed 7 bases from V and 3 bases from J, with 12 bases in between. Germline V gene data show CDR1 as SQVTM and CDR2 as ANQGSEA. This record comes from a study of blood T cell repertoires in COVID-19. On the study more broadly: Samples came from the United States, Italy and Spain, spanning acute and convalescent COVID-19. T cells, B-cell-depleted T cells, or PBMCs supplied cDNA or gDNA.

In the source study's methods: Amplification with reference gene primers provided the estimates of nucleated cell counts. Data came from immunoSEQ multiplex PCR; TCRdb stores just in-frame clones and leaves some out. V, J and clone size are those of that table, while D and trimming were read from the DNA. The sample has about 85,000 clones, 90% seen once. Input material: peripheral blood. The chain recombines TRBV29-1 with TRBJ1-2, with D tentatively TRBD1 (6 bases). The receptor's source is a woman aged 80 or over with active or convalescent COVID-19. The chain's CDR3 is CSAGGADYGYTF. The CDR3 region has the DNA TGCAGCGCCGGGGGGGCGGACTATGGCTACACCTTC.